This T cell receptor (beta chain) originates from a study of cytomegalovirus exposure and HLA in healthy donors. About the research overall: The 100 to 150 validation repertoires used the same platform as the 650 to 750 first-cohort repertoires, a later analysis reported.

Profiled with immunoSEQ multiplex PCR; TCRdb holds only in-frame clones, not every one. The sample carries some 320,000 clones, approximately 90% recorded once. CDR1 is LGHNA and CDR2 is YSLEER in the germline V gene. Trimming took 4 bases from V and 1 from J; bases not matched to a gene: 20. CDR3 length: 20 residues. This clone has only a few counts. Sequenced: PBMCs. This receptor was obtained from a woman aged 25 to 39 in good health and CMV-seropositive. The V and J genes are TRBV4-3 and TRBJ1-2; 8 nucleotides match TRBD1. CDR3: CASSPRWAGQGIVSNYGYTF. In nucleotides, the CDR3 is TGCGCCAGCAGCCCCCGGTGGGCCGGACAGGGAATTGTTAGTAACTATGGCTACACCTTC.